Presented here are 30 T cell receptor beta chains from one specimen sequenced in a study of CD8 T cells in Susac syndrome. Reverse transcription of about 0.5 to 1 ug RNA was carried out with random hexamers. TCRdb processed the immunoSEQ multiplex PCR reads anew with MiXCR; each CDR3 protein has one entry. The data hold 73,000 or so distinct CDR3 sequences, with just under 95% observed a single time. The sequenced material came from CD8+ T cells from PBMCs. The receptors were gathered from a human donor with multiple sclerosis.

The chain recombines TRBV7-8 with TRBJ1-2; D uncertain. The V and J ends lost 5 bases and 3 bases respectively, with 16 bases between them. This CDR3 region has 15 residues. CDR1 and CDR2 (germline): SGHVS, FQNEAQ. The CDR3 sequence: CASSTAPFPHYGYTF. The DNA of the CDR3 is TGTGCCAGCAGCACGGCCCCTTTCCCCCACTATGGCTACACCTTC.

The genes are TRBV4-2 and TRBJ2-7; 8 positions match TRBD2. CDR3 length equals 17 residues. Germline trimming cut 1 base from V and 0 bases from J; bases unmatched to any gene: 8. CDR1 and CDR2 (germline): LGHNA, YNFKEQ. The CDR3 region is CASSQAPGREDSYEQYF. In nucleotides, the CDR3 is TGTGCCAGCAGCCAAGCCCCTGGGCGGGAGGACTCCTACGAGCAGTACTTC.

The chain joins TRBV6-6 to TRBJ2-7; D gene unclear. Germline-derived CDR1 and CDR2 are MNHNY and SVGAGI (reference sequence). The CDR3 consists of 11 residues. Trimming removed 4 bases from V and 2 bases from J, with 3 bases in between. The CDR3 DNA is TGTGCCAGCAGTTCAGCCTACGAGCAGTACTTC. It specifies CASSSAYEQYF.

The chain links TRBV6-6 to TRBJ1-2; TRBD1 aligns across 7 bases. This CDR3 is 14 amino acids long. CDR1 MNHNY and CDR2 SVGAGI come from the germline V gene (reference sequence). The V gene end was trimmed by 5 bases and the J gene end by 4 bases; junction bases not matched to a gene: 7. The CDR3 DNA sequence: TGTGCCAGCAGTACGACAGGGCCGGTCTATGGCTACACCTTC. It encodes CASSTTGPVYGYTF.

This clonotype was seen just once. The chain recombines TRBV7-2 with TRBJ2-1; 9 bases fit TRBD2. CDR1 and CDR2 (germline): SGHTA, FQGNSA. The CDR3 contains 14 residues. The ends lost 2 bases at V and 9 bases at J; junction bases unmatched: 5. In DNA form, the CDR3 reads TGTGCCAGCAGCTTATTGGCGGGAGGGCGTGAGCAGTTCTTC. Its translation is CASSLLAGGREQFF.

This rearrangement joins TRBV6-2 or TRBV6-3 to TRBJ2-7; D is tentatively TRBD1 or TRBD2 (5 bases each). With 10 bases removed from V and 2 bases from J, the gap between germline ends came to 18 bases. The CDR3 sequence is 14 residues long. Germline V gene lookup returns CDR1 MNHEY and CDR2 SVGEGT. The CDR3 protein is CATLEGRKTYEQYF. DNA of the CDR3: TGTGCCACCCTAGAGGGACGCAAAACCTACGAGCAGTACTTC.

DNA for the CDR3: TGTGCCAGCAGCCACGAGGGAAGAGAGACCCAGTACTTC. It encodes CASSHEGRETQYF. The chain links TRBV6-5 to TRBJ2-5, with D maybe TRBD2 (5 bases). This CDR3 has 13 amino acids. Trimming left V 6 bases short and J 4 bases short, with 12 bases between. Germline CDR1 and CDR2: MNHEY and SVGAGI.

The chain is built from TRBV27 and TRBJ2-3; 11 bases align to TRBD2. The J segment lost 3 bases and the V segment lost 5 bases, leaving 4 bases of the junction unmatched. Germline CDR1 MNHEY, CDR2 SMNVEV (reference sequence). The CDR3 is 15 amino acids. CDR3 in DNA: TGTGCCAGCAGTCGCGGGACTAGCGGAACAGATACGCAGTATTTT. Protein product: CASSRGTSGTDTQYF.

The V and J genes are TRBV11-2 and TRBJ2-6, with D tentatively TRBD2 (6 bases). Germline V lookup: CDR1 SGHAT, CDR2 FQNNGV. V gave up 7 bases and J gave up 4 bases, with 14 bases separating them. CDR3 length equals 15 residues. CDR3 bases: TGTGCCAGCATGGAGGGCGTGGGCGGGGCCAACGTCCTGACTTTC. It yields the protein CASMEGVGGANVLTF.

V usage is TRBV19 and J usage is TRBJ2-1; 10 bases are shared with TRBD2. The CDR3 has 17 residues. Germline V CDR1 and CDR2: LNHDA, SQIVND (reference sequence). The V and J ends lost 3 bases and 6 bases, in that order; junction bases with no gene match: 11. CDR3: CASSILSSGRAGNEQFF. Here the CDR3 DNA reads TGTGCCAGTAGTATTCTTTCAAGCGGGAGGGCCGGCAATGAGCAGTTCTTC.

This chain connects TRBV7-2 to TRBJ1-2; TRBD1 matches at 8 bases. J gave up 12 bases and V 7 bases, and 16 bases lay outside the gene matches. This CDR3 is built from 14 residues. Germline V gene data show CDR1 as SGHTA and CDR2 as FQGNSA. CDR3 coding DNA: TGTGCCAGCACCAGTTGGGACAGGCCTCCCCTTCACACCTTC. This sequence encodes CASTSWDRPPLHTF.

The rearrangement joins TRBV6-6 to TRBJ1-2; D remains unclear. The CDR3 totals 15 residues. From germline, CDR1 is MNHNY and CDR2 SVGAGI (reference sequence). The V end was cut by 7 bases, the J end by 4 bases, with 19 bases between. CDR3: CASINLREPLYGYTF. CDR3 coding DNA: TGTGCCAGCATCAACCTGAGGGAACCCCTCTATGGCTACACCTTC.

This clonotype was counted only a few times. The chain recombines TRBV6-1 with TRBJ2-3; D is ambiguous. Germline V CDR1 and CDR2: MNHNS, SASEGT. The CDR3 length is 14 residues. Deletions cut 8 bases from V and 1 base from J, with 13 bases between. The CDR3 reads CASQFAFGTDTQYF. In DNA form, the CDR3 reads TGTGCCAGCCAGTTTGCGTTTGGCACAGATACGCAGTATTTT.

The J gene is TRBJ2-7, the V gene TRBV13; TRBD1 might be the D (7 bases). The germline V and J ends were trimmed by 2 bases and 6 bases, with 20 bases remaining between them. The CDR3 is 16 amino acids. From germline, CDR1 is PRHDT and CDR2 FYEKMQ (reference sequence). CDR3 DNA sequence: TGTGCCAGCAGCTTAAGGGCAGGGGGGAGTATGGGCGAGCAGTACTTC. Translating gives CASSLRAGGSMGEQYF.

The rearrangement joins TRBV29-1 to TRBJ1-1, with D possibly TRBD1 on 6 matching bases. V shed 7 bases and J shed 5 bases, with 23 bases lying between them. This CDR3 contains 15 residues. CDR1 and CDR2 from the germline V gene are SQVTM and ANQGSEA. The CDR3 DNA follows: TGCAGCGCTGGGGCCCGGGGGCGCGGGGCGACTGAAGCTTTCTTT. Its protein product is CSAGARGRGATEAFF.

This sequence joins TRBV7-8 and TRBJ1-6; TRBD1 matches at 9 bases. The CDR3 loop spans 19 amino acids. Germline V gene sequence: CDR1 SGHVS, CDR2 FQNEAQ. V was pared by 5 bases and J by 10 bases, with 21 bases of the junction left unmatched. CDR3: CASSPNPPGQGLLRSPLHF. The CDR3 DNA reads as TGTGCCAGCAGCCCGAACCCTCCGGGACAGGGCTTATTACGGTCACCCCTCCACTTT.

The chain has TRBV3-1 and TRBJ2-6; D gene uncertain. The germline V gene has CDR1 LGHDT and CDR2 YNNKEL (reference sequence). V shed 5 bases and J shed 2 bases, with 7 bases lying between them. There are 14 residues in the CDR3. This chain's CDR3 is CASSAGAGANVLTF. In DNA form, the CDR3 reads TGTGCCAGCAGCGCTGGCGCTGGGGCCAACGTCCTGACTTTC.

The chain is built from TRBV7-2 and TRBJ2-5; D perhaps matches TRBD2 (5 bases). CDR1 and CDR2 from the germline V gene are SGHTA and FQGNSA. Between the trimmed V and J ends, which lost 8 bases and 4 bases, there was a span of 14 bases. The CDR3 contains 13 residues. CDR3 nucleotides: TGTGCCAGCCAGGTCACGGGAATAGAGACCCAGTACTTC. It encodes CASQVTGIETQYF.

This chain links TRBV29-1 with TRBJ1-2; D perhaps matches TRBD1 (6 bases). This CDR3 spans 14 amino acids. Trimming left V 6 bases short and J 4 bases short, with 18 bases between. The V gene's germline CDR1 is SQVTM and CDR2 ANQGSEA. The CDR3 DNA is TGCAGCGTCGAGGTTAGGGGGGCCAGCTATGGCTACACCTTC. Translated, it gives CSVEVRGASYGYTF.

The chain uses TRBV12-3 or TRBV12-4 and TRBJ1-2; tentative D call: TRBD1 (5 bases). The CDR3 runs to 16 residues. Trimming took off 5 bases at V and 3 bases at J, with 19 bases between the two ends. The CDR3 reads CASSKRGFEGDYGYTF. The DNA of the CDR3 is TGTGCCAGCAGTAAACGGGGGTTCGAAGGGGACTATGGCTACACCTTC.

The V gene is TRBV27, the J gene TRBJ2-2, with TRBD2 matching 11 bases. The trim removed 3 bases at V and 5 bases at J, leaving 5 bases unmatched. The CDR3 runs to 16 residues. Germline V gene sequence: CDR1 MNHEY, CDR2 SMNVEV (reference sequence). The CDR3 sequence: CASSFLAGGGTGELFF. The DNA for the CDR3 is TGTGCCAGCAGTTTTTTAGCGGGAGGGGGTACCGGGGAGCTGTTTTTT.

V is TRBV5-1 and J is TRBJ1-6; D is possibly TRBD1 (6 bases). Trimming took 0 bases from V and 5 from J, leaving 9 bases between them. Per the germline V gene, CDR1 is SGHRS and CDR2 is YFSETQ. This CDR3 has 15 residues. Here the CDR3 DNA reads TGCGCCAGCAGCTTGGTACAGGGTCATAATTCACCCCTCCACTTT. It yields the protein CASSLVQGHNSPLHF.

The gene calls are TRBV2 and TRBJ1-1, with 9 bases lining up with TRBD1. Trimming took 10 bases from V and 8 from J; bases not matched to a gene: 8. The CDR3 has 12 amino acids. Germline CDR1 and CDR2: SNHLY and FYNNEI. This CDR3 reads CAIPDGTGEAFF. In DNA, the CDR3 is TGTGCCATTCCGGACGGGACAGGGGAAGCTTTCTTT.

The chain joins TRBV7-9 to TRBJ2-7, with TRBD1 identical over 9 bases. V lost 3 bases and J lost 2; bases outside the gene matches: 5. Germline V lookup: CDR1 SEHNR, CDR2 FQNEAQ (reference sequence). This CDR3 has 15 amino acids. The chain's CDR3 is CASSFPGQGAYEQYF. CDR3 nucleotide sequence: TGTGCCAGCAGCTTTCCGGGACAGGGCGCCTACGAGCAGTACTTC.

The rearrangement joins TRBV4-1 to TRBJ2-5; TRBD2 agrees at 7 bases. CDR1 and CDR2 (germline): MGHRA, YSYEKL. The CDR3 spans 14 residues. The V gene end was trimmed by 6 bases and the J gene end by 3 bases; junction bases not matched to a gene: 7. The CDR3 loop is CASSGTMHEETQYF. CDR3 nucleotide sequence: TGCGCCAGCAGTGGGACTATGCATGAAGAGACCCAGTACTTC.

This chain connects TRBV5-4 to TRBJ1-2, with a possible D match to TRBD1 (6 bases). Per germline, CDR1 SGHNT and CDR2 YYREEE (reference sequence). V was shortened by 4 bases and J by 2 bases, with 12 bases between the two germline ends. The CDR3 spans 14 residues. The DNA for the CDR3 is TGTGCCAGCAGCCTGCTGACAGGAAACTATGGCTACACCTTC. Translated: CASSLLTGNYGYTF.

The chain combines TRBV20-1 with TRBJ2-7; no reliable D call. Looked up from germline, CDR1 is DFQATT and CDR2 is SNEGSKA (reference sequence). The germline V and J ends were trimmed by 3 bases and 0 bases, with 12 bases remaining between them. The CDR3 is 14 amino acids. CDR3 DNA: TGCAGTGCTAGCCCTTCCCCAGCCTCCTACGAGCAGTACTTC. This gives the protein CSASPSPASYEQYF.

The chain is built from TRBV20-1 and TRBJ2-5; unclear D gene. The CDR3 length is 13 residues. CDR1 DFQATT and CDR2 SNEGSKA come from the germline V gene (reference sequence). The V gene lost 3 bases and the J gene lost 5 bases, with 13 bases spanning the gap. The CDR3 nucleotides read TGCAGTGCTAGGGACCTCTCGACGGAGACCCAGTACTTC. Translating it yields CSARDLSTETQYF.

J is TRBJ2-1 and V is TRBV12-5; no clear D gene. Trimming cost V 0 bases and J 8 bases, with 5 bases left between them. This CDR3 has 12 residues. The V gene's germline CDR1 is LGHNT and CDR2 FRNRAP. As DNA, the CDR3 is TGTGCTAGTGGTTTGGTACGGGATGAGCAGTTCTTC. Amino acids: CASGLVRDEQFF.

The V gene is TRBV4-2, the J gene TRBJ2-1, with 9 bases aligning to TRBD2. This CDR3 spans 16 amino acids. The germline V gene has CDR1 LGHNA and CDR2 YNFKEQ. V was pared by 3 bases and J by 10 bases, with 13 bases of the junction left unmatched. CDR3 coding DNA: TGTGCCAGCAGCCACGCCCCCGAGCGGGGGGCAGGGGAGCAGTTCTTC. Amino acids: CASSHAPERGAGEQFF.